This T cell receptor beta chain is drawn from a study of response to subunit inactivated influenza vaccine. This CDR3 contains 16 residues. Per the germline V gene, CDR1 is SEHNR and CDR2 is FQNEAQ (reference sequence). The J segment lost 3 bases and the V segment lost 6 bases, leaving 8 bases of the junction unmatched. This clonotype was counted a few times. Its target is not known. Study-wide findings and caveats: The authors suggested that every seasonal influenza vaccination recruits few new T cells.

Via MiXCR, TCRdb re-called the RT-PCR reads, giving one row per CDR3 protein. The table lists hundreds of thousands of distinct CDR3 sequences, 7.5% to 8.5% of them singletons. This receptor was taken from a man aged 45-69 years who received an inactivated influenza vaccine. J is TRBJ2-1 and V is TRBV7-9; 10 bases line up with TRBD2. The sample in question was PBMCs from blood, obtained roughly 24 months after vaccination. The CDR3 nucleotides read TGTGCCAGCAGTCCTAATAGCGGGAGGAACTACAATGAGCAGTTCTTC. Its translation: CASSPNSGRNYNEQFF. The full variable domain, rest sourced from reference TRBV7-9 and TRBJ2-1, is DTGVSQNPRHKITKRGQNVTFRCDPISEHNRLYWYRQTLGQGPEFLTYFQNEAQLEKSRLLSDRFSAERPKGSFSTLEIQRTEQGDSAMYLCASSPNSGRNYNEQFFGPGTRLTVL.